Listed below are T cell receptor beta chains from one sample, sequenced in a study of cytomegalovirus exposure and HLA in healthy donors. Clones were read by immunoSEQ multiplex PCR, and TCRdb kept only the in-frame ones, dropping some. The table lists 150,000 to 200,000 clones, 86% of them singletons, with more than 1.1% in the top ten. The sample was PBMCs. The receptors were gathered from a woman aged 18-29 years in good health and CMV-seronegative. The CDR3 runs from the conserved cysteine through the conserved F or W. A D gene is named only where the DNA matches it firmly. Not every row has a clone size; where given, it reads once, few, many or a size class.

J: TRBJ1-1
length: 12
D: .
size: .
V: TRBV6-1
DNA: TGTGCCAGCAGTATGTTAAACACTGAAGCTTTCTTT
CDR3: CASSMLNTEAFF

J: TRBJ2-7
length: 14
D: TRBD1
size: .
V: TRBV6-1
DNA: TGTGCCAGCAGGAGGGACAGGAGCTTTTACGAGCAGTACTTC
CDR3: CASRRDRSFYEQYF

J: TRBJ2-5
length: 17
D: .
size: .
V: TRBV25-1
DNA: TGTGCCAGCAGTGAATATGAGATAGGATGGGCCCAAGAGACCCAGTACTTC
CDR3: CASSEYEIGWAQETQYF

J: TRBJ1-2
length: 16
D: .
size: .
V: TRBV29-1
DNA: TGCAGCGTTGAAGATCTGACAGGTTTGAGGGAATTAAGCTACACCTTC
CDR3: CSVEDLTGLRELSYTF

J: TRBJ2-3
length: 14
D: .
size: .
V: TRBV11-2
DNA: TGTGCCAGCAGCCCCTTTGCGTTCACAGATACGCAGTATTTT
CDR3: CASSPFAFTDTQYF

J: TRBJ1-1
length: 17
D: .
size: .
V: TRBV5-1
DNA: TGCGCCAGCAGCTCTGCCCAAAATGGGGCCCTGGACACTGAAGCTTTCTTT
CDR3: CASSSAQNGALDTEAFF

J: TRBJ1-2
length: 14
D: TRBD1
size: few
V: TRBV4-1
DNA: TGCGCCAGCAGCCAGACCGGGACAGGGTATGGCTACACCTTC
CDR3: CASSQTGTGYGYTF

J: TRBJ1-1
length: 15
D: .
size: once
V: TRBV9
DNA: TGTGCCAGCAGCGTAGGACTAGGGGTGGACACTGAAGCTTTCTTT
CDR3: CASSVGLGVDTEAFF

J: TRBJ1-5
length: 17
D: TRBD1
size: .
V: TRBV2
DNA: TGTGCCAGCAGTGCCTTGTACTCGACAGGGGGCGATCAGCCCCAGCATTTT
CDR3: CASSALYSTGGDQPQHF

J: TRBJ2-1
length: 17
D: TRBD2
size: .
V: TRBV9
DNA: TGTGCCAGCAGCGGTAGGAGCGGGGAAAGCTCCTACAATGAGCAGTTCTTC
CDR3: CASSGRSGESSYNEQFF

J: TRBJ2-3
length: 17
D: TRBD2
size: .
V: TRBV9
DNA: TGTGCCAGCAGCGTAGAATCGACGGGGGGTATCACAGATACGCAGTATTTT
CDR3: CASSVESTGGITDTQYF

J: TRBJ2-5
length: 15
D: TRBD1
size: once
V: TRBV11-2
DNA: TGTGCCAGCAGCTCCCTGGGACAGCTAAGGGGGACCCAGTACTTC
CDR3: CASSSLGQLRGTQYF

J: TRBJ1-2
length: 14
D: TRBD1
size: once
V: TRBV28
DNA: TGTGCCAGCAGTACCCGGGACAGAACCTATGGCTACACCTTC
CDR3: CASSTRDRTYGYTF

J: TRBJ2-1
length: 11
D: .
size: .
V: TRBV20-1
DNA: TGCAGTGCTCCAGACTACAATGAGCAGTTCTTC
CDR3: CSAPDYNEQFF

J: TRBJ2-3
length: 15
D: TRBD1
size: few
V: TRBV29-1
DNA: TGCAGCGTCGACTCAACAGGGGGCAACACAGATACGCAGTATTTT
CDR3: CSVDSTGGNTDTQYF

J: TRBJ2-1
length: 19
D: TRBD2
size: .
V: TRBV7-9
DNA: TGTGCCAGCAGCCTCCGAGGGCGGGAGGAAGGGAGGGCCTTAGATGAGCAGTTCTTC
CDR3: CASSLRGREEGRALDEQFF

J: TRBJ1-2
length: 11
D: .
size: .
V: TRBV6-5
DNA: TGTGCCAGCAGACAGGGTTTTGGCTACACCTTC
CDR3: CASRQGFGYTF

J: TRBJ1-1
length: 13
D: .
size: .
V: TRBV5-4
DNA: TGTGCCAGCAGCCCGAATGGGGCCACTGAAGCTTTCTTT
CDR3: CASSPNGATEAFF

J: TRBJ1-1
length: 14
D: .
size: .
V: TRBV5-1
DNA: TGCGCCAGCAGCCCCTTCTATAGCGCCACTGAAGCTTTCTTT
CDR3: CASSPFYSATEAFF

J: TRBJ2-3
length: 14
D: TRBD1
size: .
V: TRBV6-1
DNA: TGTGCCAGCAGTGACACAGGGGCGACAGATACGCAGTATTTT
CDR3: CASSDTGATDTQYF

J: TRBJ2-7
length: 14
D: TRBD1
size: .
V: TRBV4-1
DNA: TGCGCCAGCAGCCTCACAGGACAGGCCTACGAGCAGTACTTC
CDR3: CASSLTGQAYEQYF

J: TRBJ2-1
length: 17
D: TRBD2
size: .
V: TRBV18
DNA: TGTGCCAGCTCACCACGGACTAGCGGGGGACCCTACAATGAGCAGTTCTTC
CDR3: CASSPRTSGGPYNEQFF

J: TRBJ1-3
length: 16
D: TRBD1
size: once
V: TRBV7-6
DNA: TGTGCCAGCAGCCTTGGGACAGGGGGCGGTTTTGACACCATATATTTT
CDR3: CASSLGTGGGFDTIYF

J: TRBJ2-3
length: 13
D: TRBD1
size: .
V: TRBV30
DNA: TGTGCCTGGAAGGACAGGGGCGCCCAGGGGCAGTATTTT
CDR3: CAWKDRGAQGQYF

J: TRBJ2-7
length: 16
D: .
size: .
V: TRBV4-1
DNA: TGCGCCAGCAGCCACCCAGGTGCGGACAGCTCCTACGAGCAGTACTTC
CDR3: CASSHPGADSSYEQYF

J: TRBJ2-5
length: 13
D: .
size: .
V: TRBV29-1
DNA: TGCAGCGTTGAAGGACAGACGCAAGAGACCCAGTACTTC
CDR3: CSVEGQTQETQYF

J: TRBJ1-4
length: 13
D: .
size: .
V: TRBV18
DNA: TGTGCCAGCTCACCAGACACTGCAGAAAAACTGTTTTTT
CDR3: CASSPDTAEKLFF

J: TRBJ1-5
length: 15
D: TRBD1
size: .
V: TRBV30
DNA: TGTGCCTGGGACAGGGGGCAGATGGGCAATCAGCCCCAGCATTTT
CDR3: CAWDRGQMGNQPQHF

J: TRBJ2-1
length: 15
D: .
size: .
V: TRBV10-1
DNA: TGCGCCAGCAGCGACACTGGCTACTCCTACAATGAGCAGTTCTTC
CDR3: CASSDTGYSYNEQFF

J: TRBJ2-3
length: 14
D: TRBD2
size: few
V: TRBV5-1
DNA: TGCGCCAGCAGCTTCTCGGGGGGAGGAGATACGCAGTATTTT
CDR3: CASSFSGGGDTQYF

J: TRBJ2-3
length: 15
D: .
size: .
V: TRBV11-2
DNA: TGTGCCAGCAGCTCCCAACGGCCGGGGAGAGATACGCAGTATTTT
CDR3: CASSSQRPGRDTQYF

J: TRBJ2-5
length: 16
D: TRBD2
size: once
V: TRBV7-9
DNA: TGTGCCAGCAGATTTGTCAGCGGGAGGGCCTATGAGACCCAGTACTTC
CDR3: CASRFVSGRAYETQYF

J: TRBJ2-1
length: 15
D: TRBD2
size: .
V: TRBV6-6
DNA: TGTGCCAGCAGTTTGGGACTAGCGGGGGCCGATGAGCAGTTCTTC
CDR3: CASSLGLAGADEQFF

J: TRBJ1-1
length: 13
D: TRBD1
size: .
V: TRBV7-9
DNA: TGTGCCAGCAGCTCTCGGGACAGGGTTGAAGCTTTCTTT
CDR3: CASSSRDRVEAFF

J: TRBJ1-1
length: 14
D: .
size: .
V: TRBV5-1
DNA: TGCGCCAGCAGCCTATGGGGCGTGAACACTGAAGCTTTCTTT
CDR3: CASSLWGVNTEAFF

J: TRBJ1-1
length: 13
D: TRBD1
size: few
V: TRBV11-1
DNA: TGTGCCACTCCAGTACAGGGGGCTACAGGAGCTTTCTTT
CDR3: CATPVQGATGAFF

J: TRBJ1-1
length: 13
D: .
size: .
V: TRBV5-1
DNA: TGCGCCAGCAGTTTACAGGACCACACTGAAGCTTTCTTT
CDR3: CASSLQDHTEAFF

J: TRBJ1-4
length: 15
D: .
size: .
V: TRBV14
DNA: TGTGCCAGCAGCCAACGTCGCCGGTCGGATGAAAAACTGTTTTTT
CDR3: CASSQRRRSDEKLFF

J: TRBJ2-1
length: 15
D: TRBD1
size: .
V: TRBV5-4
DNA: TGTGCCAGCAGCTCCGACAGGGGGAGCTACAATGAGCAGTTCTTC
CDR3: CASSSDRGSYNEQFF

J: TRBJ1-2
length: 14
D: TRBD1
size: .
V: TRBV29-1
DNA: TGCAGCGGGGGGGAGACAGGGTTAAGCTATGGCTACACCTTC
CDR3: CSGGETGLSYGYTF

J: TRBJ1-2
length: 15
D: .
size: .
V: TRBV5-6
DNA: TGTGCCAGCAGCTTGGTGGGGGAGGAGGACTATGGCTACACCTTC
CDR3: CASSLVGEEDYGYTF

J: TRBJ2-1
length: 14
D: TRBD1
size: .
V: TRBV5-1
DNA: TGCGCCAGTGGGGTAGGGACAGTGAAGAATGAGCAGTTCTTC
CDR3: CASGVGTVKNEQFF

J: TRBJ1-2
length: 9
D: .
size: few
V: TRBV10-2
DNA: TGCGCCAGCAACGAGGGCTACACCTTC
CDR3: CASNEGYTF

J: TRBJ1-5
length: 15
D: TRBD1
size: .
V: TRBV5-1
DNA: TGCGCCAGCAGTCCCGAGACAGGGAACAATCAGCCCCAGCATTTT
CDR3: CASSPETGNNQPQHF

J: TRBJ2-2
length: 14
D: .
size: .
V: TRBV6-5
DNA: TGTGCCAGCCTCAGACAGGCAAACACCGGGGAGCTGTTTTTT
CDR3: CASLRQANTGELFF

J: TRBJ2-5
length: 13
D: .
size: .
V: TRBV10-3
DNA: TGTGCCATAAGTACGGGAGTCCGTGAGACCCAGTACTTC
CDR3: CAISTGVRETQYF

J: TRBJ2-4
length: 20
D: TRBD1
size: .
V: TRBV4-2
DNA: TGTGCCAGCAGCCAAGATCTAGACACGGGACAGAAACTAGCCAAAAACATTCAGTACTTC
CDR3: CASSQDLDTGQKLAKNIQYF

J: TRBJ2-1
length: 12
D: .
size: .
V: TRBV18
DNA: TGTGCCAGCTCATTACAGGAAAATGAGCAGTTCTTC
CDR3: CASSLQENEQFF

J: TRBJ2-5
length: 15
D: TRBD1
size: .
V: TRBV6-6
DNA: TGTGCCAGCAGTTACCTAAGGACAGGACAAGAGACCCAGTACTTC
CDR3: CASSYLRTGQETQYF

J: TRBJ2-3
length: 11
D: .
size: .
V: TRBV10-2
DNA: TGCGCCAGCATCCAGGGGTATACGCAGTATTTT
CDR3: CASIQGYTQYF

J: TRBJ2-1
length: 15
D: TRBD2
size: .
V: TRBV30
DNA: TGTGCCTGGAGGGCTAGCGGGGGGCCGTCGGGTGAGCAGTTCTTC
CDR3: CAWRASGGPSGEQFF

J: TRBJ1-1
length: 15
D: .
size: .
V: TRBV4-2
DNA: TGTGCCAGCAGCCACAGGCGGGGAATGTCGACTGAAGCTTTCTTT
CDR3: CASSHRRGMSTEAFF

J: TRBJ1-1
length: 15
D: TRBD1
size: .
V: TRBV6-4
DNA: TGTGCCAGCAGACCACAGGGGTCCTGGAACACTGAAGCTTTCTTT
CDR3: CASRPQGSWNTEAFF

J: TRBJ1-5
length: 12
D: .
size: .
V: TRBV30
DNA: TGTGCCTGGAGTGGGGGGCCACAGCCCCAGCATTTT
CDR3: CAWSGGPQPQHF

J: TRBJ1-5
length: 14
D: TRBD1
size: .
V: TRBV6-4
DNA: TGTGCCAGCAGTGACTCGCCAGGGGGACAGCCCCAGCATTTT
CDR3: CASSDSPGGQPQHF